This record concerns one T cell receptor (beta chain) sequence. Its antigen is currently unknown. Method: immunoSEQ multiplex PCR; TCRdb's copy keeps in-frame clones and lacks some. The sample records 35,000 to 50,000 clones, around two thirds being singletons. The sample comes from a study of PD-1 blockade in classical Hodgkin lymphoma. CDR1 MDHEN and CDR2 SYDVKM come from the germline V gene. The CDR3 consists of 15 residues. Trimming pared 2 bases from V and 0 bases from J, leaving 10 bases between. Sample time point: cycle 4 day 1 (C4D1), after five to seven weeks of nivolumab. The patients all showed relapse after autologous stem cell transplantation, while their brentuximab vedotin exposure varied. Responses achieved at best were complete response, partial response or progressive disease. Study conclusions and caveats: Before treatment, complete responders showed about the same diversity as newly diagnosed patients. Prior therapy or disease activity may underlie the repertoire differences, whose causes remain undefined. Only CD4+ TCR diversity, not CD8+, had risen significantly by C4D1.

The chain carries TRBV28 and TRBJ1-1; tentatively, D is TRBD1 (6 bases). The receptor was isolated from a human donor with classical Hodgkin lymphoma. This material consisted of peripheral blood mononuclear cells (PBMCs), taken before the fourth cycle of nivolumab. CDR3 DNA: TGTGCCAGCAGTTTAGGGGGCATACTGAACACTGAAGCTTTCTTT. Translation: CASSLGGILNTEAFF.